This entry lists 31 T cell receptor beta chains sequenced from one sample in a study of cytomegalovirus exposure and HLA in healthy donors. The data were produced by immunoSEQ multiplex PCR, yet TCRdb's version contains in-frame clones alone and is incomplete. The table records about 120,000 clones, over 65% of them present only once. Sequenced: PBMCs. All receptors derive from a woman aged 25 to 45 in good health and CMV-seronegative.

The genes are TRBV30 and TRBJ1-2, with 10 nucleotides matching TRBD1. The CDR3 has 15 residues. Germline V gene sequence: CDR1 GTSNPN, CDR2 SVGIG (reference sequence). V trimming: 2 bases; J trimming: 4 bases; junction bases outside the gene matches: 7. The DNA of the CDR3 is TGTGCCTGGAGTACGGACAGGGGGACGGTCTATGGCTACACCTTC. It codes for CAWSTDRGTVYGYTF.

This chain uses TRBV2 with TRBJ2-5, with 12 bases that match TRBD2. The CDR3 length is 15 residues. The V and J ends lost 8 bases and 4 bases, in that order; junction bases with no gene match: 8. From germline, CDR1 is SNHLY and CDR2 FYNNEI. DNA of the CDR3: TGTGCCAGCGGCCTACTAGCGGGGGGTGGAGAGACCCAGTACTTC. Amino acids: CASGLLAGGGETQYF.

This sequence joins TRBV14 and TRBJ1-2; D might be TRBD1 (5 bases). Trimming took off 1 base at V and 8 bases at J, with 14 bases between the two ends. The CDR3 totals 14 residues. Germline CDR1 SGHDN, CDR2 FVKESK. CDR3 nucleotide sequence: TGTGCCAGCAGCCAAGGGGGACTTGACTGGGGCTACACCTTC. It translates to CASSQGGLDWGYTF. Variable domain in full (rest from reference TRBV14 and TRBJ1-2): EAGVTQFPSHSVIEKGQTVTLRCDPISGHDNLYWYRRVMGKEIKFLLHFVKESKQDESGMPNNRFLAERTGGTYSTLKVQPAELEDSGVYFCASSQGGLDWGYTFGSGTRLTVV.

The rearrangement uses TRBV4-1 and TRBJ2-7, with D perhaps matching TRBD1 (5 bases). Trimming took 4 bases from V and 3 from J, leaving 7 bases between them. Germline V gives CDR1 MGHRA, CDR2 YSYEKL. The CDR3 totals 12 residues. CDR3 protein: CASSPDSYEQYF. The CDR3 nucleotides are TGCGCCAGCAGCCCAGACAGCTACGAGCAGTACTTC.

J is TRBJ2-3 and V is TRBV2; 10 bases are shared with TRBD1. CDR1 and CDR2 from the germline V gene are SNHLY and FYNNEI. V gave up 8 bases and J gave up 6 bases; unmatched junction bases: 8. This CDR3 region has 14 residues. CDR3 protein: CASGGTGARDTQYF. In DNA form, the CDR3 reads TGTGCCAGCGGGGGGACAGGGGCTCGGGATACGCAGTATTTT.

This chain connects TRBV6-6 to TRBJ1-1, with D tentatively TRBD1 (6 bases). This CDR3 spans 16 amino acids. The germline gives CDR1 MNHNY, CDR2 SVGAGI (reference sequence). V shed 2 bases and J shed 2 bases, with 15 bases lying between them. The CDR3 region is CASSYRTGRKNTEAFF. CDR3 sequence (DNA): TGTGCCAGCAGTTACCGCACAGGGCGTAAAAACACTGAAGCTTTCTTT.

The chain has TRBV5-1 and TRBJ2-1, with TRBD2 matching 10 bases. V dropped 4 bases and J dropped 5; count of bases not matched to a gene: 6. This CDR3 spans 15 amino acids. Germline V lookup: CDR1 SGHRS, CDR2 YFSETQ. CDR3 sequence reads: CASSTSGGAHNEQFF. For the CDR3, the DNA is TGCGCCAGCAGCACCAGCGGGGGGGCCCACAATGAGCAGTTCTTC.

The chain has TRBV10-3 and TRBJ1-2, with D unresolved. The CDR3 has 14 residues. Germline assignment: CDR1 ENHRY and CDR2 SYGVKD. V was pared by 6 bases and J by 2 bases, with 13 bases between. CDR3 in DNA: TGTGCCATCAGCCGAGAGAGGGAAAACTATGGCTACACCTTC. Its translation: CAISRERENYGYTF.

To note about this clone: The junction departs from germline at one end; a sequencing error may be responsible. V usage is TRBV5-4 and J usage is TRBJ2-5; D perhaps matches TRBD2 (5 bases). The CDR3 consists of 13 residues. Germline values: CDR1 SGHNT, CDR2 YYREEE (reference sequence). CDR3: CASRRGHQETQYF. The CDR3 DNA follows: TGTGCCAGCAGGCGAGGGCACCAGGAGACCCAGTACTTC.

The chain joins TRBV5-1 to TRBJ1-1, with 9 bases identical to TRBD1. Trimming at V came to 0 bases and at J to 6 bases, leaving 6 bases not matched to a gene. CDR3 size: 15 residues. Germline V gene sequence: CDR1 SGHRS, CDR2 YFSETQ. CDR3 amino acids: CASSLGDRVVSEAFF. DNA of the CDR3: TGCGCCAGCAGCTTGGGGGACAGGGTGGTTTCTGAAGCTTTCTTT.

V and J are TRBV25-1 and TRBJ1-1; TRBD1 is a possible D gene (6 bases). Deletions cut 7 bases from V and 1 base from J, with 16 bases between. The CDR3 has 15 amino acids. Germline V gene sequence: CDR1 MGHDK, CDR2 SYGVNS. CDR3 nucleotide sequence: TGTGCCAGCACGGGGGGCTCGAAGGGGAACACTGAAGCTTTCTTT. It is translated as CASTGGSKGNTEAFF.

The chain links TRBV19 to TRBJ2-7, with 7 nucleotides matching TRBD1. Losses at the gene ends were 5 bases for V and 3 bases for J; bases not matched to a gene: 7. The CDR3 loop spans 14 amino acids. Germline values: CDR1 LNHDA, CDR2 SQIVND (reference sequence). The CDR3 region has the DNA TGTGCCAGTAGTCCAGGACAGGTTGGCTACGAGCAGTACTTC. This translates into CASSPGQVGYEQYF.

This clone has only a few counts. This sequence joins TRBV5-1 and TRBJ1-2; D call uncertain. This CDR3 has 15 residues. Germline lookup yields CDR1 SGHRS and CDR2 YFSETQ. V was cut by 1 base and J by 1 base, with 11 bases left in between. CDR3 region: CASSLTPGLNYGYTF. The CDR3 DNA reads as TGCGCCAGCAGCTTGACCCCGGGTCTTAACTATGGCTACACCTTC.

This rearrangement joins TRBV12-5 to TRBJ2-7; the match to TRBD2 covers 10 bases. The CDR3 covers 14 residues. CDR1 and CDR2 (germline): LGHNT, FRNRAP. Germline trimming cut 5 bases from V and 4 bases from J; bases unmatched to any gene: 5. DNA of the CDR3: TGTGCTAGTGGTCCCAGCGGGGGGGGTTACGAGCAGTACTTC. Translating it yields CASGPSGGGYEQYF.

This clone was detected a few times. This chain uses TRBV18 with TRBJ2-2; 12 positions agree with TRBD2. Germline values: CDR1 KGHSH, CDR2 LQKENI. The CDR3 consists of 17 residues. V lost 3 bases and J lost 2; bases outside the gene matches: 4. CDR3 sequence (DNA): TGTGCCAGCTCACCTTTGACTAGCGGGGGTAACACCGGGGAGCTGTTTTTT. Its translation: CASSPLTSGGNTGELFF.

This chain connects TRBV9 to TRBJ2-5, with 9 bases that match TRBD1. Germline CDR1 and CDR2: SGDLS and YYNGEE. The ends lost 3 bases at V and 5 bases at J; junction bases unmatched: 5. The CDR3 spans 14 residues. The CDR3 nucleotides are TGTGCCAGCAGCGCTTTGGACAGGGGCGAGACCCAGTACTTC. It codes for CASSALDRGETQYF.

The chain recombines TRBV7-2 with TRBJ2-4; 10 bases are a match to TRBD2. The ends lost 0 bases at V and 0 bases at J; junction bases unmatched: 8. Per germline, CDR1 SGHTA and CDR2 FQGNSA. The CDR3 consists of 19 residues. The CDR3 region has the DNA TGTGCCAGCAGCTTAGCGCGGCTAGCGGGGGAAATAGCCAAAAACATTCAGTACTTC. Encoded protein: CASSLARLAGEIAKNIQYF.

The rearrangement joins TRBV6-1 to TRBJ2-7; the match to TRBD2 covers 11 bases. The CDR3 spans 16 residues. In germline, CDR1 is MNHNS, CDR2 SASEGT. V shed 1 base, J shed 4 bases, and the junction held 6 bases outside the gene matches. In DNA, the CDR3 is TGTGCCAGCAGTGAAGTCCCTAGCGGGGGGACGTACGAGCAGTACTTC. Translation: CASSEVPSGGTYEQYF.

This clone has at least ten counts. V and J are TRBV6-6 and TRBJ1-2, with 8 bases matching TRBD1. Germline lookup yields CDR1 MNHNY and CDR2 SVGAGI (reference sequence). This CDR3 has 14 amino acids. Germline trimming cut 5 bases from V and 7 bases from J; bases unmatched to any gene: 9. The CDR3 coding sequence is TGTGCCAGCAGTCCGACAGGGGTGGTCGGTGGCTACACCTTC. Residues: CASSPTGVVGGYTF.

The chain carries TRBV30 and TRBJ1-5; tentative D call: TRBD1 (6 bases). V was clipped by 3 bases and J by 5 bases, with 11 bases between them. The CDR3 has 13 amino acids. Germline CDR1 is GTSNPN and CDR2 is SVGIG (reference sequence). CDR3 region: CAWSREGDQPQHF. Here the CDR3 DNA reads TGTGCCTGGAGCCGGGAGGGGGATCAGCCCCAGCATTTT.

The CDR3 spells CASSLDLTARDTQYF. CDR3 sequence (DNA): TGTGCCAGCAGCTTAGATTTGACAGCTAGGGATACGCAGTATTTT. This chain uses TRBV11-3 with TRBJ2-3; D is possibly TRBD1 (5 bases). Germline values: CDR1 SGHNT, CDR2 YENEEA. The V gene lost 0 bases and the J gene lost 6 bases, with 13 bases spanning the gap. The CDR3 has 15 amino acids.

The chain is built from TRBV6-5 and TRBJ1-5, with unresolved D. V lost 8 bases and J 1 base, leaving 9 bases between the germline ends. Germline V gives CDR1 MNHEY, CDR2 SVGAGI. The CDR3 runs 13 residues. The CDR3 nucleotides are TGTGCCAGCCGGGATGGCAGCAATCAGCCCCAGCATTTT. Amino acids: CASRDGSNQPQHF.

CDR3 sequence (DNA): TGTGCCAGCAGTGAGTCGGGACAGGTCAGGGAGCAGTACTTC. Amino acid sequence: CASSESGQVREQYF. The rearrangement joins TRBV25-1 to TRBJ2-7, with 8 bases identical to TRBD1. The germline gives CDR1 MGHDK, CDR2 SYGVNS. Trimming removed 3 bases from V and 7 bases from J; junction bases left unmatched: 8. The CDR3 extends over 14 amino acids.

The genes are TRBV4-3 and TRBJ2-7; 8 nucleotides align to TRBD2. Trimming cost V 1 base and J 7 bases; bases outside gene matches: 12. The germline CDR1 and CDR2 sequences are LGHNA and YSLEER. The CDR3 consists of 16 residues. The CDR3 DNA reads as TGCGCCAGCAGCCAAGGCCGTAGTAGCGGGGCTTGGGAGCAGTACTTC. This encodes CASSQGRSSGAWEQYF.

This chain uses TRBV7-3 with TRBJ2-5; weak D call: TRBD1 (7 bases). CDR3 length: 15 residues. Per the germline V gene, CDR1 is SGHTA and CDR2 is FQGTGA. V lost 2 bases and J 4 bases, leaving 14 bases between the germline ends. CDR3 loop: CASSLGGTVGETQYF. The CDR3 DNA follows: TGTGCCAGCAGCTTAGGGGGGACAGTAGGAGAGACCCAGTACTTC.

CDR3 bases: TGTGCCAGCAGCTCGGACAGGGTCTACGAGCAGTACTTC. Residues: CASSSDRVYEQYF. The genes are TRBV7-9 and TRBJ2-7; TRBD1 matches 8 bases. V shed 4 bases, J shed 3 bases, and the junction held 2 bases outside the gene matches. CDR3 size: 13 residues. Germline V gene lookup returns CDR1 SEHNR and CDR2 FQNEAQ (reference sequence).

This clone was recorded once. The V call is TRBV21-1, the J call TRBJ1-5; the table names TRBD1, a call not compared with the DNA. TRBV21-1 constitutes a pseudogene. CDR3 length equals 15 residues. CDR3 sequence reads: CASSNRDRANQPQHF. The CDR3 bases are TGTGCCAGCAGCAACCGGGACAGGGCCAATCAGCCCCAGCATTTT.

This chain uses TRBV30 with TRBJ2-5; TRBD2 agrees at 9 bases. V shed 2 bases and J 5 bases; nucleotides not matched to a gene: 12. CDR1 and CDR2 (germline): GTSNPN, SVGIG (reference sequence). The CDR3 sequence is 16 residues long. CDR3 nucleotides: TGTGCCTGGAGTAGGGGCGGGGGGGCCGTTGAGGAGACCCAGTACTTC. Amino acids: CAWSRGGGAVEETQYF.

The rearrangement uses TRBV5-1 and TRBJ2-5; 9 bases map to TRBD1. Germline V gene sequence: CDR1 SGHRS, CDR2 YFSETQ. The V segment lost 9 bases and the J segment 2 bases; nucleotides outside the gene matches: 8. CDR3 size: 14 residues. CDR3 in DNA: TGCGCCACCAAAGGGGGACAGGGACAAGAGACCCAGTACTTC. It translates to CATKGGQGQETQYF.

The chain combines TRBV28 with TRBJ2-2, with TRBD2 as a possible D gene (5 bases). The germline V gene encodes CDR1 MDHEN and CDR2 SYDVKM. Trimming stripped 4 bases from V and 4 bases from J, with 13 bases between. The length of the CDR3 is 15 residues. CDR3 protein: CASSSRGFSTGELFF. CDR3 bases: TGTGCCAGCAGTTCAAGAGGGTTTAGCACCGGGGAGCTGTTTTTT.

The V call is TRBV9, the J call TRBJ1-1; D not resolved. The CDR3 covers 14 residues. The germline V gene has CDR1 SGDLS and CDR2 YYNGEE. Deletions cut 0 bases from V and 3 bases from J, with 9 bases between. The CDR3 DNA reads TGTGCCAGCAGCGTAGATGCAGCGTACACTGAAGCTTTCTTT. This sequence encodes CASSVDAAYTEAFF.